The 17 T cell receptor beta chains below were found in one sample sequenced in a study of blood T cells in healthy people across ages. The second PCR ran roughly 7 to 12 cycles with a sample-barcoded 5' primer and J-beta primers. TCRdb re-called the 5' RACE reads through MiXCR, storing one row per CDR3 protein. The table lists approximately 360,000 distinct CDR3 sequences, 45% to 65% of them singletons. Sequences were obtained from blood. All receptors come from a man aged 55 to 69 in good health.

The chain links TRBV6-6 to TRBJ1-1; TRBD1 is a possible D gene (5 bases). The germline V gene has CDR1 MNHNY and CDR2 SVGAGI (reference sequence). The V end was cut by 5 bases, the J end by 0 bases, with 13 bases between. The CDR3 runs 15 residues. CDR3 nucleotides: TGTGCCAGCAGTCACCTGCAGGGTTTGAACACTGAAGCTTTCTTT. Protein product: CASSHLQGLNTEAFF.

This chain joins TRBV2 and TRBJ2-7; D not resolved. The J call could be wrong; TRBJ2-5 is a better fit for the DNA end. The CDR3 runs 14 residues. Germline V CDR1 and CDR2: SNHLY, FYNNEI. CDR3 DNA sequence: TGTGCCAGCAGTGAAGGCTGGGGAAGGGAGACCCAGTACTTC. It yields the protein CASSEGWGRETQYF.

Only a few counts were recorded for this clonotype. This chain's CDR3 is CASSRGVNNSPLHF. The DNA for the CDR3 is TGTGCCAGCAGCCGCGGGGTCAATAATTCACCCCTCCACTTT. This sequence joins TRBV6-5 and TRBJ1-6, with D unclear. The germline V gene encodes CDR1 MNHEY and CDR2 SVGAGI. This CDR3 comprises 14 residues. With 6 bases removed from V and 5 bases from J, the gap between germline ends came to 11 bases.

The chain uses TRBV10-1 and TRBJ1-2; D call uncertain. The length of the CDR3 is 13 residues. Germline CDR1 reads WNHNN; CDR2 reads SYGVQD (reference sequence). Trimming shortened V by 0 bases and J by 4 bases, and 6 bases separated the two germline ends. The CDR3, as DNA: TGCGCCAGCAGTGAGTCTGGCCTCTATGGCTACACCTTC. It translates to CASSESGLYGYTF.

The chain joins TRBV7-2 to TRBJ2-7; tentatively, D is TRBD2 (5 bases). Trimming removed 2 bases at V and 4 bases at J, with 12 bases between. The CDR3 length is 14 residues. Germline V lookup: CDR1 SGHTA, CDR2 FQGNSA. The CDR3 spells CASSLRRSLYEQYF. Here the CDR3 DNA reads TGTGCCAGCAGCTTACGGAGGTCCCTTTACGAGCAGTACTTC.

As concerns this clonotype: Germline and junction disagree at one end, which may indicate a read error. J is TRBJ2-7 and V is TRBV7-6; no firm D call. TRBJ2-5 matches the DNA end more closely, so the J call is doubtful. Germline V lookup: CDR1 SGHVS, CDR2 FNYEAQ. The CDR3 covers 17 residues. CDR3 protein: CAGSLNMAAVYQETQYF. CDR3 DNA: TGTGCCGGCAGCTTAAATATGGCGGCCGTCTACCAAGAGACCCAGTACTTC.

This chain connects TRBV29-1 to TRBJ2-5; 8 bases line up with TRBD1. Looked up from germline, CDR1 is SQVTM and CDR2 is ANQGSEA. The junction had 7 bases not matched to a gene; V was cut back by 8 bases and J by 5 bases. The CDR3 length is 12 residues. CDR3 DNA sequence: TGCAGCACTCAGACAGGGGCGGAGACCCAGTACTTC. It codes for CSTQTGAETQYF.

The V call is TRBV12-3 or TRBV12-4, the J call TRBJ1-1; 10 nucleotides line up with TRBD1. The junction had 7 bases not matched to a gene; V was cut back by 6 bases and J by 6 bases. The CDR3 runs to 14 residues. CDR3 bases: TGTGCCAGCAGCTCGGGACAGGGGATCGCTGAAGCTTTCTTT. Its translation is CASSSGQGIAEAFF.

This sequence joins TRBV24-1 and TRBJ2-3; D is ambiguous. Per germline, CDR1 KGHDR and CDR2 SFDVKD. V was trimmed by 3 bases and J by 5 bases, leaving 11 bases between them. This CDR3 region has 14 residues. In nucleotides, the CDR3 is TGTGCCACCAGTGATGCCCGGACCGTAGATACGCAGTATTTT. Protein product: CATSDARTVDTQYF.

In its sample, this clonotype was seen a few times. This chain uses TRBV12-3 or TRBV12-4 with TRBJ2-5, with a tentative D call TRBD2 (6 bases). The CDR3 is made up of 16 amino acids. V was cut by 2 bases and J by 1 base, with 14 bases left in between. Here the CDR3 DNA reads TGTGCCAGCAGTTTATACTCTAGCGCCTTCCAAGAGACCCAGTACTTC. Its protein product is CASSLYSSAFQETQYF.

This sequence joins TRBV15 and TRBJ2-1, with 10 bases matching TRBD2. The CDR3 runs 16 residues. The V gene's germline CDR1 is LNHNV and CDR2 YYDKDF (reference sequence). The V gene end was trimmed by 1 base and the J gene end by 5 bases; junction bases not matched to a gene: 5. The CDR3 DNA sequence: TGTGCCACCAGCAGAGCCGGACTAGCGGCCCACAATGAGCAGTTCTTC. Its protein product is CATSRAGLAAHNEQFF.

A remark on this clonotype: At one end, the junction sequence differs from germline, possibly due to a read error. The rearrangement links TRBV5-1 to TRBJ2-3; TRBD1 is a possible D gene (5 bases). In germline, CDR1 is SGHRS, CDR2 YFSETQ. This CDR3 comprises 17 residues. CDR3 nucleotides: TGCGCCAGCGCGCCAGGTGCGACACTCGGACCCACAGGTACGCAGTATTTT. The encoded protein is CASAPGATLGPTGTQYF.

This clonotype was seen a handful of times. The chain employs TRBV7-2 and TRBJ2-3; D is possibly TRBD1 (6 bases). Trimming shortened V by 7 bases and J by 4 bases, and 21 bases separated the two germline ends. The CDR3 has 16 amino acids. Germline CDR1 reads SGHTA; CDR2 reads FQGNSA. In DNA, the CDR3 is TGTGCCAGCATCCAAAGGGGGTCCCCTTGGGCAGATACGCAGTATTTT. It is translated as CASIQRGSPWADTQYF.

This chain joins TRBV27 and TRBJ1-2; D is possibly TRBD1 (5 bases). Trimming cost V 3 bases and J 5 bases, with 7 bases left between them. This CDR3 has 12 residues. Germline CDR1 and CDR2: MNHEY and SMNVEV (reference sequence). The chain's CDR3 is CASSFQGYGYTF. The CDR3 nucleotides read TGTGCCAGCAGTTTCCAGGGATATGGCTACACCTTC.

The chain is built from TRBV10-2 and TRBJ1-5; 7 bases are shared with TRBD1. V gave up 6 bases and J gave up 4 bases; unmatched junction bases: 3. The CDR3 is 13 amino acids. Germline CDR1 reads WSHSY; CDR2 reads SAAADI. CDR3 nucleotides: TGCGCCAGCAGCAAGGGACAGAATCAGCCCCAGCATTTT. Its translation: CASSKGQNQPQHF.

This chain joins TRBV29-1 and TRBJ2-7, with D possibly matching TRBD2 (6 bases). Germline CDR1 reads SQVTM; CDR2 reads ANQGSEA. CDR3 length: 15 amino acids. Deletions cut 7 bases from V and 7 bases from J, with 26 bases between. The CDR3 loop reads CSDRVGSNSYNEQYF. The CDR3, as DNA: TGCAGCGACCGCGTCGGGAGTAATTCCTACAATGAGCAGTACTTC.

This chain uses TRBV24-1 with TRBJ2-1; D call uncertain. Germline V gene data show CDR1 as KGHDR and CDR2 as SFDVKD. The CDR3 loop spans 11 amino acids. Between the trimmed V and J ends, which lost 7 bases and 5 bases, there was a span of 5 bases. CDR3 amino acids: CATSLNNEQFF. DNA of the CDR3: TGTGCCACCAGCCTGAACAATGAGCAGTTCTTC.